Below, 18 T cell receptor beta chains from the same sample are listed, as sequenced in a study of identical twins. Via MiXCR, TCRdb re-called the 5' RACE reads, giving one row per CDR3 protein. The top ten clones hold 6% to 8.5% of a sample with roughly 280,000 distinct CDR3 sequences, 7.5% to 9.5% of them seen once. This sample also appeared in a second study, on yellow fever vaccine responses in identical twins.

Sequencing used CD8+ T cells sorted from blood. The receptor source for this set is a woman under 30 in good health.

This clonotype was counted between two and nine times. The chain combines TRBV11-2 with TRBJ2-1, with 7 nucleotides matching TRBD2. The V gene's germline CDR1 is SGHAT and CDR2 FQNNGV. CDR3 length equals 12 residues. V shed 5 bases and J 9 bases; nucleotides not matched to a gene: 4. The CDR3 DNA reads as TGTGCCAGCAGCGGGGGGGGGAGTGAGCAGTTCTTC. Translating gives CASSGGGSEQFF.

This chain links TRBV6-4 with TRBJ1-2, with D perhaps matching TRBD1 (5 bases). The V gene lost 2 bases and the J gene lost 8 bases, with 12 bases spanning the gap. This CDR3 comprises 13 residues. Germline CDR1 and CDR2: MRHNA and SNTAGT. The CDR3 loop reads CASSDGDVGGYTF. The DNA of the CDR3 is TGTGCCAGCAGTGACGGGGACGTGGGCGGCTACACCTTC.

In its sample, this clonotype was seen many times. The V call is TRBV20-1, the J call TRBJ2-7, with D possibly being TRBD1 or TRBD2 (5 bases each). V lost 0 bases to trimming and J lost 4 bases, with 13 bases between them. The CDR3 runs to 14 residues. Germline-derived CDR1 and CDR2 are DFQATT and SNEGSKA (reference sequence). The CDR3 DNA sequence: TGCAGTGCTAGAGATCTTTCGGGACCATACGAGCAGTACTTC. It encodes CSARDLSGPYEQYF.

This sequence joins TRBV5-6 and TRBJ2-4, with a tentative D call TRBD1 (6 bases). The germline V gene encodes CDR1 SGHDT and CDR2 YYEEEE. CDR3 length: 13 amino acids. With 2 bases removed from V and 8 bases from J, the gap between germline ends came to 11 bases. CDR3 sequence: CASSFGGPDIQYF. In DNA form, the CDR3 reads TGTGCCAGCAGCTTTGGGGGCCCGGACATTCAGTACTTC.

This clonotype has a handful of counts. V and J are TRBV7-2 and TRBJ2-3; possibly TRBD2 for D (5 bases). Germline CDR1 and CDR2: SGHTA and FQGNSA. The CDR3 runs to 14 residues. The V end was cut by 5 bases, the J end by 4 bases, with 13 bases between. DNA for the CDR3: TGTGCCAGCAGCCTAGGACTCCCCCCAGATACGCAGTATTTT. Protein product: CASSLGLPPDTQYF. Together with reference TRBV7-2 and TRBJ2-3, the CDR3 gives the full variable domain: GAGVSQSPSNKVTEKGKDVELRCDPISGHTALYWYRQSLGQGLEFLIYFQGNSAPDKSGLPSDRFSAERTGGSVSTLTIQRTQQEDSAVYLCASSLGLPPDTQYFGPGTRLTVL.

At least ten counts were recorded for this clonotype. The chain links TRBV10-3 to TRBJ2-7; TRBD2 is a possible D gene (6 bases). The CDR3 is 13 amino acids. V was clipped by 7 bases and J by 6 bases, with 16 bases between them. Germline loops: CDR1 ENHRY, CDR2 SYGVKD. This CDR3 reads CAITGLSRGEQYF. CDR3 bases: TGTGCCATCACGGGACTCTCGAGGGGCGAGCAGTACTTC.

This clonotype turned up a few times. The chain carries TRBV11-2 and TRBJ2-3, with TRBD2 matching over 8 bases. This CDR3 is built from 18 residues. Germline assignment: CDR1 SGHAT and CDR2 FQNNGV. Trimming cost V 8 bases and J 2 bases; bases outside gene matches: 18. The chain's CDR3 is CASRHTLGVAGYTDTQYF. The CDR3 DNA reads as TGTGCCAGCCGGCATACCTTGGGAGTAGCGGGATACACAGATACGCAGTATTTT.

This clonotype showed up many times. This chain joins TRBV6-2 or TRBV6-3 and TRBJ2-7, with 9 bases that match TRBD2. Per germline, CDR1 MNHEY and CDR2 SVGEGT. The V gene end was trimmed by 5 bases and the J gene end by 3 bases; junction bases not matched to a gene: 5. The CDR3 is made up of 14 amino acids. CDR3 protein: CASSSSGGYYEQYF. CDR3 DNA sequence: TGTGCCAGCAGTAGTAGCGGGGGCTACTACGAGCAGTACTTC.

A few counts support this clonotype. CDR3 residues: CASSGSGPLEQYF. The CDR3 DNA reads TGTGCCAGCAGCGGATCGGGGCCGCTCGAGCAGTACTTC. The V call is TRBV12-3 or TRBV12-4, the J call TRBJ2-7; D tentatively reads TRBD1 or TRBD2 (5 bases each). The CDR3 totals 13 residues. Deletions cut 6 bases from V and 6 bases from J, with 15 bases between.

In this sample, this clonotype turned up many times. The chain carries TRBV6-1 and TRBJ2-1; D is unresolved. V was pared by 5 bases and J by 4 bases, with 9 bases between. This CDR3 region has 13 residues. Germline V gene lookup returns CDR1 MNHNS and CDR2 SASEGT. The CDR3 region has the DNA TGTGCCAGCAGTCCCAGTCGGTACAATGAGCAGTTCTTC. Its translation: CASSPSRYNEQFF.

The chain carries TRBV7-2 and TRBJ2-7; 8 bases match TRBD1. The V gene's germline CDR1 is SGHTA and CDR2 FQGNSA. The CDR3 covers 14 residues. V lost 1 base, J lost 7 bases, and 6 bases stayed unmatched. As DNA, the CDR3 is TGTGCCAGCAGCTTAGGAGGACAGGGCTGGGAGCAGTACTTC. This encodes CASSLGGQGWEQYF.

This clonotype came up many times. This CDR3 reads CATSDNGPSTDTQYF. CDR3 DNA sequence: TGTGCCACCAGTGATAACGGCCCTAGCACAGATACGCAGTATTTT. This chain uses TRBV24-1 with TRBJ2-3, with unresolved D. Germline V CDR1 and CDR2: KGHDR, SFDVKD. The CDR3 has 15 residues. The V and J ends lost 3 bases and 0 bases respectively, with 9 bases between them.

This clonotype was counted at least ten times. The genes are TRBV29-1 and TRBJ2-2; tentatively, D is TRBD2 (6 bases). Germline V gene lookup returns CDR1 SQVTM and CDR2 ANQGSEA. Deletions cut 7 bases from V and 1 base from J, with 10 bases between. The CDR3 has 13 amino acids. The CDR3 reads CSAGEKNTGELFF. The CDR3, as DNA: TGCAGCGCGGGGGAAAAGAACACCGGGGAGCTGTTTTTT.

Only a few counts were recorded for this clonotype. The chain is built from TRBV27 and TRBJ1-1; D perhaps matches TRBD1 (5 bases). The V gene lost 6 bases and the J gene lost 3 bases, with 17 bases spanning the gap. Germline V lookup: CDR1 MNHEY, CDR2 SMNVEV (reference sequence). CDR3 length equals 15 residues. The CDR3 here is CASSRRWGVDTEAFF. The CDR3 DNA reads TGTGCCAGCAGCCGCCGGTGGGGGGTTGACACTGAAGCTTTCTTT.

J is TRBJ2-2 and V is TRBV20-1; 7 bases match TRBD1. The CDR3 has 18 residues. CDR1 and CDR2 (germline): DFQATT, SNEGSKA (reference sequence). V gave up 0 bases and J gave up 0 bases; unmatched junction bases: 10. In DNA, the CDR3 is TGCAGTGCTAGAGATCCGGGGACAGTCTTCTCGAACACCGGGGAGCTGTTTTTT. Its translation is CSARDPGTVFSNTGELFF.

V is TRBV5-5 and J is TRBJ2-1; TRBD2 aligns across 14 bases. CDR1 SGHKS and CDR2 YYEKEE come from the germline V gene (reference sequence). This CDR3 spans 15 amino acids. V lost 3 bases and J lost 8; bases outside the gene matches: 4. The CDR3 region has the DNA TGTGCCAGCAGCTCGGGACTAGCGGGAGCGTATGAGCAGTTCTTC. Protein product: CASSSGLAGAYEQFF. Looking up the rest from reference TRBV5-5 and TRBJ2-1 gives the full variable domain: DAGVTQSPTHLIKTRGQQVTLRCSPISGHKSVSWYQQVLGQGPQFIFQYYEKEERGRGNFPDRFSARQFPNYSSELNVNALLLGDSALYLCASSSGLAGAYEQFFGPGTRLTVL.

In its sample, this clonotype was seen many times. The V and J genes are TRBV11-2 and TRBJ2-6, with 11 bases matching TRBD2. V lost 5 bases and J lost 3; bases outside the gene matches: 12. The CDR3 loop spans 19 amino acids. Germline CDR1 reads SGHAT; CDR2 reads FQNNGV. CDR3 bases: TGTGCCAGCAGCCACGAGCCACTAGCGGGAGTGCGTGGGGCCAACGTCCTGACTTTC. Its protein is CASSHEPLAGVRGANVLTF.

This clonotype was seen ten or more times. The rearrangement uses TRBV4-3 and TRBJ1-6; TRBD1 matches 12 bases. V lost 0 bases to trimming and J lost 6 bases; unmatched junction nucleotides: 6. This CDR3 has 18 residues. The V gene's germline CDR1 is LGHNA and CDR2 YSLEER. For the CDR3, the DNA is TGCGCCAGCAGCCAAGATTTGGGACAGGGGGCCCTTAATTCACCCCTCCACTTT. Its protein is CASSQDLGQGALNSPLHF.